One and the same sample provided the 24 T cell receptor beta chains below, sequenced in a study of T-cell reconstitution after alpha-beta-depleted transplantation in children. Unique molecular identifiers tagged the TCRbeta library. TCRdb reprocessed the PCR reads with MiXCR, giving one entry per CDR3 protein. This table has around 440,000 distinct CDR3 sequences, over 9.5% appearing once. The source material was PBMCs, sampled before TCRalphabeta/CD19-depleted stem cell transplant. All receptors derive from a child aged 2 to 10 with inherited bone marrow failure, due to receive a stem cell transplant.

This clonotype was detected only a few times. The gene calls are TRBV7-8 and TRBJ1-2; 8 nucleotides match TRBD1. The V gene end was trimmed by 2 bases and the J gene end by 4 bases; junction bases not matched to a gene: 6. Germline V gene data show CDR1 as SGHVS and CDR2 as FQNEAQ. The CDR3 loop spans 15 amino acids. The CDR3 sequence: CASSLRQGWGYGYTF. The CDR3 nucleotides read TGTGCCAGCAGCTTAAGACAGGGGTGGGGCTATGGCTACACCTTC.

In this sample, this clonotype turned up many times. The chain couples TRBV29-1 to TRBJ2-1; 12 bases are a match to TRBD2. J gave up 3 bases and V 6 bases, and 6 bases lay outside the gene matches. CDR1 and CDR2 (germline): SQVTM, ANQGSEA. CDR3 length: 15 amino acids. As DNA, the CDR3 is TGCAGCGTGGGATTGGGACTAGCGGGCTACAATGAGCAGTTCTTC. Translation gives CSVGLGLAGYNEQFF.

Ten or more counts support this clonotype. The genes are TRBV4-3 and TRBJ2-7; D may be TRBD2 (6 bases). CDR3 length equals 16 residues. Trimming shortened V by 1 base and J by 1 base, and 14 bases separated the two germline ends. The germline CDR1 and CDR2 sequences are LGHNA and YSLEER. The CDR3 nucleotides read TGCGCCAGCAGCCAAGTTCTCGGGGGTTTTTCCTACGAGCAGTACTTC. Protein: CASSQVLGGFSYEQYF.

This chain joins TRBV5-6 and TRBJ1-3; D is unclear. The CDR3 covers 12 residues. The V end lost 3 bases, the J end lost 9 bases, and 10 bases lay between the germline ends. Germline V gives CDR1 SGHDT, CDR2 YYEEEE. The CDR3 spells CASSYRRGTIYF. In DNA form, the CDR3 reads TGTGCCAGCAGCTACAGACGGGGCACCATATATTTT.

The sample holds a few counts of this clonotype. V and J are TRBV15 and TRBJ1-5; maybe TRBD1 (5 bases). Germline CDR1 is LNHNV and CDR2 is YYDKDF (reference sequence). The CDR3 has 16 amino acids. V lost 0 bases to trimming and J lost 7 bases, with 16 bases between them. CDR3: CATSRDPMGGGQPQHF. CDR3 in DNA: TGTGCCACCAGCAGAGATCCTATGGGGGGAGGCCAGCCCCAGCATTTT. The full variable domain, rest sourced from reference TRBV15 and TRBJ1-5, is DAMVIQNPRYQVTQFGKPVTLSCSQTLNHNVMYWYQQKSSQAPKLLFHYYDKDFNNEADTPDNFQSRRPNTSFCFLDIRSPGLGDTAMYLCATSRDPMGGGQPQHFGDGTRLSIL.

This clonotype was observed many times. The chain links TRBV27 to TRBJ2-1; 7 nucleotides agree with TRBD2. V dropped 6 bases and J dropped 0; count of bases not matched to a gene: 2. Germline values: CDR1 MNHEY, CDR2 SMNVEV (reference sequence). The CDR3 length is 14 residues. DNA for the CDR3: TGTGCCAGCAGAGGGAGGGACTCCTACAATGAGCAGTTCTTC. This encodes CASRGRDSYNEQFF.

The CDR3 DNA reads TGCAGTGCTAGAGACCTACTAGCGGGAGGGTACAATGAGCAGTTCTTC. Encoded protein: CSARDLLAGGYNEQFF. V is TRBV20-1 and J is TRBJ2-1; 13 positions agree with TRBD2. V was clipped by 0 bases and J by 4 bases; unmatched bases: 3. The CDR3 runs to 16 residues. Per germline, CDR1 DFQATT and CDR2 SNEGSKA (reference sequence).

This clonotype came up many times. The CDR3 region has the DNA TGTGCCAGCAGCTTAGGGCTGACAATAGGGTCACCCCTCCACTTT. Protein: CASSLGLTIGSPLHF. The chain recombines TRBV7-2 with TRBJ1-6; D not certain. The CDR3 is 15 amino acids. Trimming removed 1 base from V and 10 bases from J, with 14 bases in between. Germline-derived CDR1 and CDR2 are SGHTA and FQGNSA.

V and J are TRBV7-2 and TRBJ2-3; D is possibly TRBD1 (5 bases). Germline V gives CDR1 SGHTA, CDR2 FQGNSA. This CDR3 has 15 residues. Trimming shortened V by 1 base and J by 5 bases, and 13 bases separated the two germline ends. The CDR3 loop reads CASSLGAGKKDTQYF. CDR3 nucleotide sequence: TGTGCCAGCAGCTTAGGGGCAGGGAAAAAAGATACGCAGTATTTT.

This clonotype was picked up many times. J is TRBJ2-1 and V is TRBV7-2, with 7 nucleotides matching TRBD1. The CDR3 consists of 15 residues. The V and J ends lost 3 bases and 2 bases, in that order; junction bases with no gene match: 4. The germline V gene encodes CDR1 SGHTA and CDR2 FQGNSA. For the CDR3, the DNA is TGTGCCAGCAGCTTTGACAGGGCCACCTACAATGAGCAGTTCTTC. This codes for CASSFDRATYNEQFF.

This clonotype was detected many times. CDR3 nucleotides: TGCGCCAGCAGACCTGGGACAGCATATAATTCACCCCTCCACTTT. The encoded protein is CASRPGTAYNSPLHF. The J gene is TRBJ1-6, the V gene TRBV5-1, with TRBD1 identical over 7 bases. Trimming removed 5 bases from V and 4 bases from J; junction bases left unmatched: 6. CDR3 size: 15 residues. The V gene's germline CDR1 is SGHRS and CDR2 YFSETQ.

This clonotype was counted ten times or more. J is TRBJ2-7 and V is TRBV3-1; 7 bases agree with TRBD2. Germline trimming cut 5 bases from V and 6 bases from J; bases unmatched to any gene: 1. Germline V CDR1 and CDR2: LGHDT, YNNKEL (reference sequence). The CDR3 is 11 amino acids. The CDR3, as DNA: TGTGCCAGCAGCAGGACTAGCGAGCAGTACTTC. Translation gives CASSRTSEQYF.

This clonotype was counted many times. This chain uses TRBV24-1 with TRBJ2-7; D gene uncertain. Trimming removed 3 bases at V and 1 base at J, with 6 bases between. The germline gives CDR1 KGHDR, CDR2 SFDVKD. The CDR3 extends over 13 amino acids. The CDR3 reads CATSDPVSYEQYF. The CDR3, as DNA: TGTGCCACCAGTGATCCGGTGTCCTACGAGCAGTACTTC.

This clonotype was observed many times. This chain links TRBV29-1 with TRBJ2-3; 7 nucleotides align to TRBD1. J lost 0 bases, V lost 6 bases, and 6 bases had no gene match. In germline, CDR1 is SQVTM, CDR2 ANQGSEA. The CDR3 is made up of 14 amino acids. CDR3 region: CSVWDSHSTDTQYF. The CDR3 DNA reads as TGCAGCGTCTGGGACAGCCATAGCACAGATACGCAGTATTTT.

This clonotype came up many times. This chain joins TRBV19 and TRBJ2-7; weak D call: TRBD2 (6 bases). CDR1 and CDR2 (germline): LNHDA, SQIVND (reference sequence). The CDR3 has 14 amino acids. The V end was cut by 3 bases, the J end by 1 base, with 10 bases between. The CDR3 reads CASSIGGASYEQYF. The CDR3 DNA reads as TGTGCCAGTAGTATCGGCGGGGCATCCTACGAGCAGTACTTC.

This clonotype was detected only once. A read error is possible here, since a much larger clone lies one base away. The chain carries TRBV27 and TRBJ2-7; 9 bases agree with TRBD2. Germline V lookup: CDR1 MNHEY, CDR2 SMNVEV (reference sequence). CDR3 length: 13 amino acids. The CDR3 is CASSAGGDYEQHF. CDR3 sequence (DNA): TGTGCCAGCAGTGCGGGAGGGGACTACGAGCAGCACTTC.

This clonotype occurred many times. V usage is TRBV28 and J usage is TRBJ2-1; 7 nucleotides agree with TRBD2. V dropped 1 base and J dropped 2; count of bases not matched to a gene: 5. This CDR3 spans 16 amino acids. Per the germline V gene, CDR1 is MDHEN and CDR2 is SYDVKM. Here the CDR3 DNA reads TGTGCCAGCAGTTTATTTTCGGCGGGGGCCTACAATGAGCAGTTCTTC. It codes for CASSLFSAGAYNEQFF.

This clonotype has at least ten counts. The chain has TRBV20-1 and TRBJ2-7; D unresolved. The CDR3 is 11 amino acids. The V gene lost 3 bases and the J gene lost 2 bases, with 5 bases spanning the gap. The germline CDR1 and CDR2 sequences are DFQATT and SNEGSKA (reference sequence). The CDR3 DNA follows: TGCAGTGCTAGTAGCCCCTACGAGCAGTACTTC. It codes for CSASSPYEQYF.

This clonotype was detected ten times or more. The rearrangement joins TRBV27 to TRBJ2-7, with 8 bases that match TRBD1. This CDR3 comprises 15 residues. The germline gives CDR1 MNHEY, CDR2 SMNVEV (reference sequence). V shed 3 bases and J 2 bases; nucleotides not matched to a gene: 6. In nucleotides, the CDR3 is TGTGCCAGCAGTTTGTTACAGGGGGATACCTACGAGCAGTACTTC. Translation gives CASSLLQGDTYEQYF.

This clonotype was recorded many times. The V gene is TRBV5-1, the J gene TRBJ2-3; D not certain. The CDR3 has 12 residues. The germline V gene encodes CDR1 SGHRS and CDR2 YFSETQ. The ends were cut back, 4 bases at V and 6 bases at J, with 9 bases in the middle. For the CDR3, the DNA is TGCGCCAGCAGCCCTCGGAAGGATACGCAGTATTTT. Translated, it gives CASSPRKDTQYF.

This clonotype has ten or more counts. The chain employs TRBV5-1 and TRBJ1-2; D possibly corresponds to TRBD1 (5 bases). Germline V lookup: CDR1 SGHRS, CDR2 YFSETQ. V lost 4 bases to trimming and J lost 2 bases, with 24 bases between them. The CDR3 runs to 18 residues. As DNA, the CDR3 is TGCGCCAGCAGCCCATTGGGGGGACGGGCGAAACGAAACTATGGCTACACCTTC. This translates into CASSPLGGRAKRNYGYTF. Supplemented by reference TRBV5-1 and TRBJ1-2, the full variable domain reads KAGVTQTPRYLIKTRGQQVTLSCSPISGHRSVSWYQQTPGQGLQFLFEYFSETQRNKGNFPGRFSGRQFSNSRSEMNVSTLELGDSALYLCASSPLGGRAKRNYGYTFGSGTRLTVV.

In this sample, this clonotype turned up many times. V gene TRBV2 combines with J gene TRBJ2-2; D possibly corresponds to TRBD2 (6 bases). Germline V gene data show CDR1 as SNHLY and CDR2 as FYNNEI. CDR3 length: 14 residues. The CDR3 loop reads CTHSRGINTGELFF. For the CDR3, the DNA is TGTACCCATTCCCGGGGGATTAACACCGGGGAGCTGTTTTTT.

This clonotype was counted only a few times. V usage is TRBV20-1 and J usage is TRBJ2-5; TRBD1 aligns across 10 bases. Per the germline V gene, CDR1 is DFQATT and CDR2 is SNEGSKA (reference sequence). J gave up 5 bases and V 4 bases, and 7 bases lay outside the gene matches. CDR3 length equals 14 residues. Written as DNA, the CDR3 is TGCAGTGCTAAGACAGGGGGCGCTGGGGAGACCCAGTACTTC. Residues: CSAKTGGAGETQYF.

In nucleotides, the CDR3 is TGTGCCAGCAGCTTATATCTGGGGGCGAACACTGAAGCTTTCTTT. It encodes CASSLYLGANTEAFF. The chain links TRBV7-2 to TRBJ1-1; D is possibly TRBD1 (6 bases). In germline, CDR1 is SGHTA, CDR2 FQGNSA. V was clipped by 2 bases and J by 1 base, with 11 bases between them. This CDR3 region has 15 residues.